This is a list of T cell receptor beta chains from one sample in a study of regulatory T cells in long-lasting Graves disease. From the multiplex PCR reads, TCRdb called clonotypes with MiXCR, one entry per CDR3 protein. The sample carries hundreds of thousands of distinct CDR3 sequences, about 14% recorded once. The material was peripheral blood mononuclear cells (PBMCs), obtained at new diagnosis, from a patient treated with antithyroid drugs. The receptors were sampled from a female donor with Graves disease. Both conserved end residues are part of each CDR3. D genes are given only for firm matches. Only some rows state a clone size, as once, few, many or a class for expanded clones.

V: TRBV7-9; J: TRBJ1-2; D: TRBD1; size: many; DNA: TGTGCCAGCAGCCCAGGACAGGTTAAAGGAAACTATGGCTACACCTTC; CDR3: CASSPGQVKGNYGYTF
V: TRBV5-1; J: TRBJ2-1; D: TRBD2; size: -; DNA: TGCGCCAGCAGCATCCCCATAGCGGGCCCGCACAATGAGCAGTTCTTC; CDR3: CASSIPIAGPHNEQFF
V: TRBV7-9; J: TRBJ1-2; D: TRBD1; size: many; DNA: TGTGCCAGCAGCCCCAGGACAGGAGACTATGGCTACACCTTC; CDR3: CASSPRTGDYGYTF
V: TRBV4-1; J: TRBJ2-5; D: TRBD2; size: -; DNA: TGCGCCAGCAGCCAGGGCCGGGGACTAGCGCAACAAGAGACCCAGTACTTC; CDR3: CASSQGRGLAQQETQYF
V: TRBV11-2; J: TRBJ2-1; D: -; size: few; DNA: TGTGCCAGCAGCTTAGACTGGGCGGGCCGGAGCTCCTACAATGAGCAGTTCTTC; CDR3: CASSLDWAGRSSYNEQFF
V: TRBV3-1; J: TRBJ2-2; D: -; size: -; DNA: TGTGCCAGCAGCCTTAATTGGGGATTTGACACCGGGGAGCTGTTTTTT; CDR3: CASSLNWGFDTGELFF
V: TRBV7-3; J: TRBJ2-5; D: TRBD2; size: few; DNA: TGTGCCAGCAGCTCTAGCGGGAGCTACCAAGAGACCCAGTACTTC; CDR3: CASSSSGSYQETQYF
V: TRBV28; J: TRBJ2-1; D: -; size: many; DNA: TGTGCCAGCAGCGGATACCTGGGTCCCCCCTACAATGAGCAGTTCTTC; CDR3: CASSGYLGPPYNEQFF
V: TRBV7-6; J: TRBJ1-4; D: TRBD1; size: -; DNA: TGTGCCAGCAGCTCCACAGGGGGCGGGATGGGAAAACTGTTTTTT; CDR3: CASSSTGGGMGKLFF
V: TRBV28; J: TRBJ2-7; D: TRBD1; size: -; DNA: TGTGCCAGCAGTTTTTTGACAGGGCCATCCTACGAGCAGTGCTTC; CDR3: CASSFLTGPSYEQCF